This TCR beta chain was recovered during a study of cytomegalovirus exposure and HLA in healthy donors. The donors belonged to the roughly 110-subject validation cohort, separate from the approximately 700-subject first cohort. Study-wide results and limits: Reports described diagnosis of cytomegalovirus status by the classifier as highly specific and sensitive. The study flagged roughly 160 TCR beta chains as cytomegalovirus-associated.

Assay used: immunoSEQ multiplex PCR; TCRdb lists only in-frame clones, some missing. The sample carries roughly 60,000 clones, roughly 94% recorded once. Deletions cut 3 bases from V and 3 bases from J, with 12 bases between. The CDR3 totals 15 residues. The V gene's germline CDR1 is SGHRS and CDR2 YFSETQ. This clone was seen only a few times. The antigen remains undetermined. The chain links TRBV5-1 to TRBJ1-4; possible D gene TRBD1, 6 bases. The sequence came from a young man in good health and CMV-seronegative. Sequencing was done on a sample of PBMCs. The CDR3 protein is CASSSTGSPNEKLFF. The CDR3 DNA follows: TGCGCCAGCAGCTCCACAGGGTCCCCTAATGAAAAACTGTTTTTT.